This record concerns one T cell receptor (beta chain) sequence. Its antigen is not identified. CDR1 is MNHEY and CDR2 is SVGAGI in the germline V gene. V shed 8 bases, J shed 2 bases, and the junction held 3 bases outside the gene matches. CDR3 length: 13 residues. These data belong to a study of CD8 T cells in Susac syndrome. Study results and limitations: An acknowledgment was made by the study that its TCR sequencing and HLA analysis involved relatively few individuals.

0.5 to 1 ug RNA was reverse transcribed with random hexamers. Amplification of the TCR beta CDR3 was carried out by immunoSEQ multiplex PCR, which spanned a total of 54 Vbeta and 13 Jbeta segments. TCRdb analysed the immunoSEQ multiplex PCR reads with MiXCR anew, one entry per CDR3 protein. The data hold 150,000 to 200,000 distinct CDR3 sequences, with approximately 92% observed a single time. Healthy donors formed controls matched for age and sex. Sequenced sample: CD4+ T cells from PBMCs. This clonotype originated in a human donor in good health. The chain combines TRBV6-5 with TRBJ1-3; 7 bases agree with TRBD1. As DNA, the CDR3 is TGTGCCAGCCGTACAGGGGCTGGAAACACCATATATTTT. This codes for CASRTGAGNTIYF.